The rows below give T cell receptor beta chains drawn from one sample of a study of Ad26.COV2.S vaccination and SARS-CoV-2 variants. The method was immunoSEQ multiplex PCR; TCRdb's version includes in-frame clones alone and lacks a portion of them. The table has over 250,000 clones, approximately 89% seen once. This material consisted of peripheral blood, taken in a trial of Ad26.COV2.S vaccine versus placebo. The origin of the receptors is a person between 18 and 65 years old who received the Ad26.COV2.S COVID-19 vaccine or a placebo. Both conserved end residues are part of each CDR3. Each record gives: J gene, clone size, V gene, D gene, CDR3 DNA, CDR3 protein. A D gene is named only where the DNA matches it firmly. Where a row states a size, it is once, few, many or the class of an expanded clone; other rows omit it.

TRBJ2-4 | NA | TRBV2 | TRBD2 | TGTGCCAGCAGTCTTTTTAGCGGGGGGCACCAAAACATTCAGTACTTC | CASSLFSGGHQNIQYF
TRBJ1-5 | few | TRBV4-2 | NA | TGTGCCAGCAGGAATAGCAATCAGCCCCAGCATTTT | CASRNSNQPQHF
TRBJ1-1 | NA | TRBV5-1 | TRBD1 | TGCGCCAGCAGCTTGGTGGGGACAGGGGGCACTGAAGCTTTCTTT | CASSLVGTGGTEAFF
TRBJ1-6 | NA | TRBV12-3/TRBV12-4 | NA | TGTGCCAGCAGTTTAGGGGGCTTAGCCCTCCACTTT | CASSLGGLALHF
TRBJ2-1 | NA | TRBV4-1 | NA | TGCGCCAGCAGTCCATTCCCCGGGACACTAAACAATGAGCAGTTCTTC | CASSPFPGTLNNEQFF
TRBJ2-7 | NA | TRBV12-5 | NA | TGTGCTAGTGGTTTGGTACCGTACGAGCAGTACTTC | CASGLVPYEQYF
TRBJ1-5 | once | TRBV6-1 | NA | TGTGCCAGCAGTGAGACTGTCGTAAATCAGCCCCAGCATTTT | CASSETVVNQPQHF
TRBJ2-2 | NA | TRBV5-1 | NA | TGCGCCAGCAGCGCAGGGATGAGCACCGGGGAGCTGTTTTTT | CASSAGMSTGELFF
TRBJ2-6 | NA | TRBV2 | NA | TGTGCCAGCACGGGGCCTGGGGCCAACGTCCTGACTTTC | CASTGPGANVLTF
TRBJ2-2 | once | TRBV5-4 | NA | TGTGCCAGCAGTTGGCCCTCCGCGGGCGGGGAGCTGTTTTTT | CASSWPSAGGELFF
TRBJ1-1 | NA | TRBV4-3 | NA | TGCGCCAGCAGCCAAGTTCCGAGGGGAAGGCTGAACACTGAAGCTTTCTTT | CASSQVPRGRLNTEAFF
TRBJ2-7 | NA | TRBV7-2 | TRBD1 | TGTGCCAGCAGCTTGGACAGGGGATCCCCCTACGAGCAGTACTTC | CASSLDRGSPYEQYF
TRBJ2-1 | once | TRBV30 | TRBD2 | TGTGCCACCTCTAGCGGGGGGGTCAATGAGCAGTTCTTC | CATSSGGVNEQFF
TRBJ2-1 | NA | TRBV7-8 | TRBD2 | TGTGCCAGCAGCTTCACTAGCGGGAGGGTCGCCTCCTACAATGAGCAGTTCTTC | CASSFTSGRVASYNEQFF
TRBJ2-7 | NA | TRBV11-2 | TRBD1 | TGTGCCAGCAGCGACCGGGACAGGGACGACGAGCAGTACTTC | CASSDRDRDDEQYF
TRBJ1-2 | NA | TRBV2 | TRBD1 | TGTGCCAGCAGTGAAAGGGACAGGGCTGGCTACACCTTC | CASSERDRAGYTF
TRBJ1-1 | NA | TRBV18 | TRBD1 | TGTGCCAGCTCACCACTCGGCCCAGGGGGTAGGGTGGGGAACACTGAAGCTTTCTTT | CASSPLGPGGRVGNTEAFF
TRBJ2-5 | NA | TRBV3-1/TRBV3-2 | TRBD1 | TGTGCCAGCAGCCGGGACAGGGCACAAGAGACCCAGTACTTC | CASSRDRAQETQYF
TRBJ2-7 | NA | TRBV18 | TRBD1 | TGTGCCAGCTCACCGTCCGGGACAGGTTCCTACGAGCAGTACTTC | CASSPSGTGSYEQYF
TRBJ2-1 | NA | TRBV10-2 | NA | TGCGCCAGCAGTGCGGGACAACTCAATGAGCAGTTCTTC | CASSAGQLNEQFF
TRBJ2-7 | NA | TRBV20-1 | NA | TGCAGTGCTAGTCGTTCGGTTGCCTACGAGCAGTACTTC | CSASRSVAYEQYF
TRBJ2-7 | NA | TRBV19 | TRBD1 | TGTGCCAGTAGTACGGACAGGGGGCATCCCTACGAGCAGTACTTC | CASSTDRGHPYEQYF
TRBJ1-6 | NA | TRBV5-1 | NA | TGCGCCAGCAGCCCCGGGACGGGTACTGATTCACCCCTCCACTTT | CASSPGTGTDSPLHF
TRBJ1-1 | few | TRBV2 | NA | TGTGCCACCCGGACACGGGCGAACACTGAAGCTTTCTTT | CATRTRANTEAFF
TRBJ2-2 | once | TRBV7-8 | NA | TGTGCCAGCAGCTTGTACAGGGCCGGGGAGCTGTTTTTT | CASSLYRAGELFF
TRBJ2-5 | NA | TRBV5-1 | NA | TGCGCCAGCAGCTTGACACTAGCTGAAGAGACCCAGTACTTC | CASSLTLAEETQYF
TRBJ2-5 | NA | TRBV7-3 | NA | TGTGCCAGCAGCCCCGGAGGCCAAGAGACCCAGTACTTC | CASSPGGQETQYF
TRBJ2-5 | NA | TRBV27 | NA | TGTGCCAGCAGTCCATCCCCGTCCTGGGGGGAGACCCAGTACTTC | CASSPSPSWGETQYF
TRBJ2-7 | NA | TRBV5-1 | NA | TGCGCCAGCAGTCCCGGGACTTCCCTCTACGAGCAGTACTTC | CASSPGTSLYEQYF
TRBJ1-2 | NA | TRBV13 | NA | TGTGCCAGCAGCTCCGGGACGGATTACTATGGCTACACCTTC | CASSSGTDYYGYTF
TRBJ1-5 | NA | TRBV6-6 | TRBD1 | TGTGCCAGCAGCCCAGGACAGGCAGTCGGACAGCCCCAGCATTTT | CASSPGQAVGQPQHF
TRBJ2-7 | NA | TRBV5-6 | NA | TGTGCCAGCAGCTCTGGATCCTACGAGCAGTACTTC | CASSSGSYEQYF
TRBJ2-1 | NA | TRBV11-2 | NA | TGTGCCAGCAGCCCAAGGCAGGTTGCTTCGGATGAGCAGTTCTTC | CASSPRQVASDEQFF
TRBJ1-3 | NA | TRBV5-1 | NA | TGCGCCAGCAGCAGGCCTGACAGTGCCTCTGGAAACACCATATATTTT | CASSRPDSASGNTIYF
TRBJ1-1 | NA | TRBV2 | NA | TGTGCCAGCAGGAGCCCAATCGGACGGCAACATATGAACACTGAAGCTTTCTTT | CASRSPIGRQHMNTEAFF
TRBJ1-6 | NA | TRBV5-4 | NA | TGTGCCAGCAGCCCCGGGGAGGGTGCTTCACCCCTCCACTTT | CASSPGEGASPLHF
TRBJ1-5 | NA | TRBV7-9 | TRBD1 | TGTGCCAGCAGCCGGCTGGGACAGGGCAATCAGCCCCAGCATTTT | CASSRLGQGNQPQHF
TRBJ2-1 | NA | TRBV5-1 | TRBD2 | TGCGCCAGCAGCCTATCGGGACTAGCGGGCTACAATGAGCAGTTCTTC | CASSLSGLAGYNEQFF
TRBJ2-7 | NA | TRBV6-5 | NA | TGTGCCGGGGGGCAAGGGCTAGAAGCCTACGAGCAGTACTTC | CAGGQGLEAYEQYF
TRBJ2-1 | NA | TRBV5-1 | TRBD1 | TGCGCCAGCAGCAGCCCGGGACAGGGTACAGTTTACAATGAGCAGTTCTTC | CASSSPGQGTVYNEQFF
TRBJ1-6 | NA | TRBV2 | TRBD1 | TGTGCCAGCAGGAGGATAGACAGGGGGAATAATTCACCCCTCCACTTT | CASRRIDRGNNSPLHF
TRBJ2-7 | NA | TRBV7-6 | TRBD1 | TGTGCCAGCAGCTTAGTCGGGGCTGGGACAGGGGCCTACGAGCAGTACTTC | CASSLVGAGTGAYEQYF
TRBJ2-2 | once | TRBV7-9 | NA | TGTGCCAGCAGGGGACTTACCGCGAACACCGGGGAGCTGTTTTTT | CASRGLTANTGELFF
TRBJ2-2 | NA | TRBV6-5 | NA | TGTGCCAGCAGTTCCCCTGGCGGAACGAACACCGGGGAGCTGTTTTTT | CASSSPGGTNTGELFF
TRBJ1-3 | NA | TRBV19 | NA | TGTGCCAGTAGTACGGCAGGAGTACTTGGAAACACCATATATTTT | CASSTAGVLGNTIYF
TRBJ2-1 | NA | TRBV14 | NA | TGTGCCAGCAGCCACGGACGGTACTACAATGAGCAGTTCTTC | CASSHGRYYNEQFF
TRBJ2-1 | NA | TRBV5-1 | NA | TGCGCCAGCAGCTTTGGGGATACTAACTACAATGAGCAGTTCTTC | CASSFGDTNYNEQFF
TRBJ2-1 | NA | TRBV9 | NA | TGTGCCAGCAGCGCCCATCCTGGCGGATTAAACGATGAGCAGTTCTTC | CASSAHPGGLNDEQFF